Presented here are 21 T cell receptor beta chains from one specimen sequenced in a study of cytomegalovirus exposure and HLA in healthy donors. Use of 60 Vbeta and 13 Jbeta primers characterized the PCR. Only in-frame clones appear in the TCRdb table, and some are missing; sequencing was by immunoSEQ multiplex PCR. The table records approximately 130,000 clones, 65% to 85% of them present only once. What was sequenced was PBMCs. These TCRs come from a middle-aged woman in good health and CMV-seronegative.

The genes are TRBV5-5 and TRBJ2-3; the D gene is possibly TRBD2 (5 bases). V dropped 2 bases and J dropped 3 bases, with 13 bases sitting between them. CDR3 size: 15 residues. Germline loops: CDR1 SGHKS, CDR2 YYEKEE (reference sequence). CDR3 DNA sequence: TGTGCCAGCAGCTTCGGATGGGAGTGGACAGATACGCAGTATTTT. Encoded protein: CASSFGWEWTDTQYF.

V gene TRBV7-2 combines with J gene TRBJ2-3, with D possibly being TRBD2 (6 bases). Trimming shortened V by 2 bases and J by 9 bases, and 15 bases separated the two germline ends. Per the germline V gene, CDR1 is SGHTA and CDR2 is FQGNSA. The CDR3 contains 14 residues. CDR3 nucleotide sequence: TGTGCCAGCAGCTTAAGGCCCGATGGGGGGACGCAGTATTTT. Protein: CASSLRPDGGTQYF.

This chain links TRBV7-9 with TRBJ2-2; 13 bases are shared with TRBD2. With V trimmed by 2 bases and J by 3 bases, 6 bases remained unmatched. CDR1 is SEHNR, CDR2 FQNEAQ, per germline (reference sequence). This CDR3 region has 18 residues. CDR3 coding DNA: TGTGCCAGCAGCTTACAACTAGCGGGGGGGTACGACACCGGGGAGCTGTTTTTT. It is translated as CASSLQLAGGYDTGELFF.

This sequence joins TRBV2 and TRBJ2-7; 8 bases agree with TRBD2. In germline, CDR1 is SNHLY, CDR2 FYNNEI. Unmatched junction bases numbered 4, after V lost 1 base and J lost 2 bases. This CDR3 has 15 residues. CDR3 sequence: CASSEVVSGAYEQYF. The CDR3 DNA is TGTGCCAGCAGTGAAGTGGTTAGCGGGGCCTACGAGCAGTACTTC.

This chain connects TRBV19 to TRBJ1-2; 7 bases line up with TRBD1. Germline V gives CDR1 LNHDA, CDR2 SQIVND (reference sequence). Losses at the gene ends were 1 base for V and 7 bases for J; bases not matched to a gene: 3. The length of the CDR3 is 13 residues. The CDR3 loop is CASSIARTGGYTF. CDR3 nucleotide sequence: TGTGCCAGTAGTATAGCAAGGACAGGTGGCTACACCTTC.

The V and J genes are TRBV7-6 and TRBJ2-5; 9 nucleotides align to TRBD2. Germline V gives CDR1 SGHVS, CDR2 FNYEAQ. The V segment lost 6 bases and the J segment 5 bases; nucleotides outside the gene matches: 7. CDR3 length: 14 residues. The CDR3 nucleotides read TGTGCCAGCAGTCTAGCGGGGACGCCGGAGACCCAGTACTTC. The encoded protein is CASSLAGTPETQYF.

The V and J genes are TRBV5-1 and TRBJ1-3; 11 bases match TRBD1. The V gene's germline CDR1 is SGHRS and CDR2 YFSETQ. Trimming took 4 bases from V and 4 from J; bases not matched to a gene: 1. The CDR3 is made up of 14 amino acids. CDR3 sequence: CASSGQGAGNTIYF. The CDR3 DNA follows: TGCGCCAGCAGCGGACAGGGGGCGGGAAACACCATATATTTT.

This clone was picked up a small number of times. The V call is TRBV5-8, the J call TRBJ2-2; D possibly corresponds to TRBD1 (6 bases). From germline, CDR1 is SGHTS and CDR2 YDEGEE. The CDR3 contains 13 residues. Trimming pared 3 bases from V and 6 bases from J, leaving 9 bases between. The CDR3 loop reads CASSWGQPGELFF. The DNA for the CDR3 is TGTGCCAGCAGCTGGGGGCAGCCCGGGGAGCTGTTTTTT.

The table lists this clone with a count of one. This chain joins TRBV27 and TRBJ2-7, with a weak D call TRBD2 (6 bases). The CDR3 has 14 amino acids. With 3 bases removed from V and 0 bases from J, the gap between germline ends came to 9 bases. CDR1 MNHEY and CDR2 SMNVEV come from the germline V gene (reference sequence). CDR3 DNA: TGTGCCAGCAGTTTTCGGGGGACCTCCTACGAGCAGTACTTC. This codes for CASSFRGTSYEQYF.

This clone was seen only a few times. The J gene is TRBJ1-2, the V gene TRBV19; TRBD1 matches at 10 bases. V gave up 7 bases and J gave up 8 bases; unmatched junction bases: 7. Germline V lookup: CDR1 LNHDA, CDR2 SQIVND (reference sequence). The CDR3 is 13 residues long. The CDR3 nucleotides read TGTGCCAGTAATCCGGACAGGGGGGAAGGCTACACCTTC. It encodes CASNPDRGEGYTF.

The chain uses TRBV6-5 and TRBJ2-2, with D unclear. The CDR3 loop spans 14 amino acids. Germline assignment: CDR1 MNHEY and CDR2 SVGAGI. The V and J ends lost 0 bases and 4 bases respectively, with 6 bases between them. This CDR3 reads CASSYSRSTGELFF. The CDR3 DNA sequence: TGTGCCAGCAGTTACTCGAGGTCCACCGGGGAGCTGTTTTTT.

The chain employs TRBV19 and TRBJ1-1, with D tentatively TRBD1 (5 bases). V gave up 3 bases and J gave up 5 bases, with 10 bases separating them. There are 13 residues in the CDR3. CDR1 is LNHDA and CDR2 is SQIVND in the germline V gene (reference sequence). The CDR3 sequence is CASSILRGTEAFF. In DNA, the CDR3 is TGTGCCAGTAGTATCCTTCGGGGGACTGAAGCTTTCTTT.

J is TRBJ1-2 and V is TRBV28; a weak D match, TRBD1 (6 bases). Per germline, CDR1 MDHEN and CDR2 SYDVKM. V lost 4 bases and J lost 5, with 11 bases in between. CDR3 length: 13 amino acids. The CDR3, as DNA: TGTGCCAGCAGTTCGACAGGATTATATGGCTACACCTTC. This codes for CASSSTGLYGYTF.

V and J are TRBV5-4 and TRBJ2-2; D possibly corresponds to TRBD2 (6 bases). CDR1 SGHNT and CDR2 YYREEE come from the germline V gene (reference sequence). The germline V and J ends were trimmed by 4 bases and 3 bases, with 19 bases remaining between them. The CDR3 spans 17 residues. The CDR3 DNA reads TGTGCCAGCAGCCCCGGACCCGGCGGGGTTTACACCGGGGAGCTGTTTTTT. The encoded protein is CASSPGPGGVYTGELFF.

This sequence joins TRBV5-8 and TRBJ2-2, with D maybe TRBD1 (5 bases). Germline CDR1 reads SGHTS; CDR2 reads YDEGEE. This CDR3 region has 14 residues. V lost 7 bases and J 4 bases, leaving 14 bases between the germline ends. This chain's CDR3 is CASRTRVGTGELFF. The CDR3 DNA is TGTGCCAGCCGGACCAGGGTGGGCACCGGGGAGCTGTTTTTT.

The genes are TRBV6-5 and TRBJ2-2; D not certain. Germline V gene data show CDR1 as MNHEY and CDR2 as SVGAGI. V was trimmed by 4 bases and J by 8 bases, leaving 11 bases between them. The CDR3 contains 13 residues. The CDR3 here is CASSSYGPGELFF. For the CDR3, the DNA is TGTGCCAGCAGTTCGTATGGGCCAGGGGAGCTGTTTTTT.

This sequence joins TRBV5-1 and TRBJ1-1, with D possibly being TRBD1 (6 bases). Germline V gene sequence: CDR1 SGHRS, CDR2 YFSETQ. Between the trimmed V and J ends, which lost 5 bases and 3 bases, there was a span of 17 bases. The CDR3 has 15 amino acids. DNA of the CDR3: TGCGCCAGCAGTGTCGGCGGGGGGGCCTACACTGAAGCTTTCTTT. Its translation: CASSVGGGAYTEAFF.

The chain joins TRBV21-1 to TRBJ1-1; TRBD1 is taken as the D call from the table, unchecked against the DNA. TRBV21-1 is a pseudogene locus. The CDR3 length is 15 residues. The CDR3: CASSKCTQGATEAFF. CDR3 DNA sequence: TGTGCCAGCAGCAAATGTACACAGGGGGCGACTGAAGCTTTCTTT.

The chain recombines TRBV9 with TRBJ2-1; TRBD2 matches 8 bases. J lost 2 bases, V lost 1 base, and 5 bases had no gene match. In germline, CDR1 is SGDLS, CDR2 YYNGEE. The CDR3 sequence is 16 residues long. CDR3 residues: CASSVSAGATYNEQFF. The CDR3 bases are TGTGCCAGCAGCGTATCAGCGGGAGCGACCTACAATGAGCAGTTCTTC.

The V call is TRBV2, the J call TRBJ1-2; 9 bases line up with TRBD1. Germline values: CDR1 SNHLY, CDR2 FYNNEI. The trim removed 5 bases at V and 5 bases at J, leaving 9 bases unmatched. CDR3 length: 15 amino acids. The CDR3 here is CASSSETGGPYGYTF. CDR3 nucleotides: TGTGCCAGCAGTTCAGAGACAGGGGGGCCTTATGGCTACACCTTC.

The rearrangement uses TRBV9 and TRBJ2-7; TRBD1 matches 10 bases. From germline, CDR1 is SGDLS and CDR2 YYNGEE. Losses at the gene ends were 3 bases for V and 3 bases for J; bases not matched to a gene: 6. The CDR3 is 15 residues long. This chain's CDR3 is CASSAGTGAGYEQYF. In nucleotides, the CDR3 is TGTGCCAGCAGCGCGGGGACAGGGGCTGGCTACGAGCAGTACTTC. Complete variable domain (other parts from reference TRBV9 and TRBJ2-7): DSGVTQTPKHLITATGQRVTLRCSPRSGDLSVYWYQQSLDQGLQFLIQYYNGEERAKGNILERFSAQQFPDLHSELNLSSLELGDSALYFCASSAGTGAGYEQYFGPGTRLTVT.